The 9 T cell receptor beta chains given below trace back to one sample, sequenced in a study of blood T cells in healthy people across ages. It was with a sample-barcoded 5' primer and a J-beta primer mix that a second PCR of roughly 7 to 12 cycles was run. From the 5' RACE reads, TCRdb called clonotypes with MiXCR, one entry per CDR3 protein. The sample lists 600,000 to 900,000 distinct CDR3 sequences, roughly 25% occurring once. The data were also submitted as part of a second study, on T cells of mothers and their children.

Source material: blood. All receptors derive from a boy between 10 and 17 years old in good health.

The chain is built from TRBV6-5 and TRBJ1-6; TRBD1 matches 7 bases. Germline CDR1 MNHEY, CDR2 SVGAGI. The ends lost 6 bases at V and 10 bases at J; junction bases unmatched: 9. The length of the CDR3 is 14 residues. In nucleotides, the CDR3 is TGTGCCAGCAGCCGGGGGGACAGTCAATCACCCCTCCACTTT. It yields the protein CASSRGDSQSPLHF.

The V call is TRBV20-1, the J call TRBJ2-1; no firm D call. This CDR3 has 11 amino acids. V lost 7 bases and J lost 7, with 11 bases in between. Germline V gene lookup returns CDR1 DFQATT and CDR2 SNEGSKA (reference sequence). The CDR3 DNA reads as TGCAGTGGGGATCTGGAGAATGAGCAGTTCTTC. Residues: CSGDLENEQFF.

Only a few counts were recorded for this clonotype. This rearrangement joins TRBV28 to TRBJ2-2, with 11 bases lining up with TRBD1. V was clipped by 7 bases and J by 4 bases; unmatched bases: 5. Germline assignment: CDR1 MDHEN and CDR2 SYDVKM. CDR3 length equals 15 residues. CDR3 coding DNA: TGTGCCAGCATCTCAGGACAGGGGGCCACCGGGGAGCTGTTTTTT. Protein sequence: CASISGQGATGELFF.

V gene TRBV6-1 combines with J gene TRBJ2-7, with TRBD1 matching 8 bases. This CDR3 has 15 amino acids. CDR1 MNHNS and CDR2 SASEGT come from the germline V gene. The trim removed 4 bases at V and 5 bases at J, leaving 10 bases unmatched. The CDR3 spells CASSGPGQVTDEQYF. CDR3 nucleotide sequence: TGTGCCAGCAGTGGCCCGGGACAGGTTACCGACGAGCAGTACTTC.

Concerning this clonotype itself: A single base is all that separates this from a far larger clone, so a read error is likely. The chain carries TRBV5-6 and TRBJ2-7; D uncertain. This CDR3 contains 12 residues. Deletions cut 0 bases from V and 6 bases from J, with 7 bases between. From germline, CDR1 is SGHDT and CDR2 YYEEEE. The CDR3 nucleotides read TGTGCCAGCAGCTTGGACAGCTTCGAGCAGTACTTC. Its translation: CASSLDSFEQYF.

The rearrangement links TRBV20-1 to TRBJ1-6; no reliable D call. Germline loops: CDR1 DFQATT, CDR2 SNEGSKA (reference sequence). V gave up 2 bases and J gave up 8 bases, with 10 bases separating them. The CDR3 has 13 residues. The CDR3 DNA reads TGCAGTGCTAGATCCGGGCCCGATTCACCCCTCCACTTT. Its translation: CSARSGPDSPLHF.

This clonotype was seen ten or more times. The CDR3 DNA sequence: TGCAGAGGGGACATCCAAGAGACCCAGTACTTC. Translated, it gives CRGDIQETQYF. The rearrangement links TRBV20-1 to TRBJ2-5; TRBD1 might be the D (6 bases). The CDR3 consists of 11 residues. Germline loops: CDR1 DFQATT, CDR2 SNEGSKA (reference sequence).

The V and J genes are TRBV29-1 and TRBJ1-1; no reliable D call. The V end lost 7 bases, the J end lost 3 bases, and 15 bases lay between the germline ends. CDR1 SQVTM and CDR2 ANQGSEA come from the germline V gene. CDR3 length: 13 amino acids. The CDR3 loop reads CSANQATHTEAFF. Written as DNA, the CDR3 is TGCAGCGCCAATCAGGCCACACACACTGAAGCTTTCTTT.

This clonotype was seen only a few times. The chain recombines TRBV11-3 with TRBJ2-1; TRBD1 matches at 9 bases. CDR3 length equals 15 residues. V was clipped by 1 base and J by 7 bases; unmatched bases: 5. Per the germline V gene, CDR1 is SGHNT and CDR2 is YENEEA. Here the CDR3 DNA reads TGTGCCAGCAGCTTAGTCGGACAGGGGAGAAATGAGCAGTTCTTC. Protein: CASSLVGQGRNEQFF.